The text below deals with one T cell receptor (beta chain). There is no known antigen for this receptor. The sample holds no much larger clone one base away, and base qualities are not on file. This specimen comes from a study of vaccination effects on CD4 cells after COVID-19 (dated by TCRdb to between 2020 and 2023). In the study overall: Across the study, the median time from the second dose to post-vaccine sampling was 72 days (range 14 to 241). Altogether, around ten COVID-19 convalescent patients and a handful of SARS-CoV-2-naive healthy vaccine recipients made up the full study. Cultures from other donors in the study were sequenced using the Oncomine TCR Beta short-read assay on an Illumina iSeq 100. SARS-CoV-2 spike-specific CD4+ TCR repertoires were compared before and after mRNA vaccination in COVID-19 convalescent patients and in infection-naive vaccine recipients. Results the study describes overall, beyond this receptor: Marked clonal contraction was observed in both infection-induced and vaccine-induced clones at late post-vaccination timepoints, consistent with waning T cell responses. Limitations of the study were the small number of convalescent patients and the absence of early post-infection timepoints. In healthy vaccine recipients, vaccine-induced clones were almost all SARS-CoV-2 mono-reactive, with only 1 of 255 cross-reactive with common cold coronaviruses.

The library was generated by the immunoSEQ multiplex PCR assay. TCR beta CDR3 sequencing was performed on DNA from the cultured, isolated CD4+ T cells. On the authors' methods: Non-productive TCR sequences were discarded, and reads were trimmed to the CDR3 region, with only CDR3s of 7 or more amino acids retained. Antigen-specific clonotypes were identified using the MANAFEST web app by comparison of expansion in peptide wells against reference cultures. To be called positive, a clone needed expansion at FDR<0.05 compared with the reference and with all other wells, an odds ratio greater than 5, and a frequency greater than 0.1% in two replicate wells. A clonotype was defined as cross-reactive if the clonotype was significantly expanded both in SARS-CoV-2 spike wells and in at least one common cold coronavirus spike condition. Levenshtein distance calculated with the stringdist R package was used to assess CDR3 similarity, and unrooted trees were constructed with ape in R 3.6.1. TCRdb mirrors the immuneACCESS table, restricted to in-frame sequences. Some clones are absent from its copies; in checked studies, under half trace to an unresolved V gene, and the reason for the others is unknown. The DNA gave D and trimming, while V, J and clone size come from that table. For this sample the table gives around 33,000 clones, of which roughly 78% were detected only once. The ten largest clones represent roughly 1.6% of the sample.

In the ViraFEST assay, PBMC were stimulated with viral peptide pools, and antigen-specific CD4+ T cell clonotypes were then identified by expansion using TCR sequencing. After less than eleven days of culture, CD4+ T cells were isolated with the EasySep CD4+ T cell isolation kit. Two doses of either the BNT162b2 or the mRNA-1273 mRNA SARS-CoV-2 vaccine were administered to participants. Negative nucleocapsid antibody results before and after vaccination confirmed that the healthy vaccine recipients had no prior SARS-CoV-2 infection. Roughly 2 million PBMC per well were cultured in IMDM with about 4.5% human AB serum, 10 IU/ml IL-2 and gentamicin, plus 10 ug/ml peptides. On days 3 and 7, half of the culture medium was replaced with fresh IL-2-containing medium. Unless noted otherwise, every peptide stimulation condition was cultured in triplicate wells. PBMC were separated from whole blood using Ficoll-Paque Plus gradient centrifugation and were then either cryopreserved at -140C or used fresh. The overlapping peptide pools covered the spike proteins of SARS-CoV-2 and of the common cold coronaviruses HCoV-NL63, HCoV-OC43 and HCoV-229E. The QIAamp micro DNA kit was used to extract genomic DNA from the cultured CD4+ T cells.

The CDR3, from cysteine to phenylalanine, totals 15 residues. The kept DNA is CDR3 alone, 45 bases in frame from the first base. From the germline V gene, CDR1 is MNHEY and CDR2 is SVGAGI. V ends up 7 bases short and J 0 bases short, with an unmatched junction base count of 9. The receptor's source is a human donor who received a COVID-19 vaccine. Some clones in this sample may be carry-over from other donors' samples. The sample consisted of CD4+ T cells from PBMCs cultured with HCoV-NL63 spike peptides, taken after COVID-19 vaccination. The sample's cell subset or site, from its label and the paper: HCoV-NL63 spike overlapping peptide pool stimulation. The chain couples TRBV6-5 to TRBJ2-7; 7 of the junction bases match TRBD1. The CDR3 is CASTKWDRGSYEQYF. Here is the DNA: TGTGCCAGCACAAAGTGGGACAGAGGCTCCTACGAGCAGTACTTC.